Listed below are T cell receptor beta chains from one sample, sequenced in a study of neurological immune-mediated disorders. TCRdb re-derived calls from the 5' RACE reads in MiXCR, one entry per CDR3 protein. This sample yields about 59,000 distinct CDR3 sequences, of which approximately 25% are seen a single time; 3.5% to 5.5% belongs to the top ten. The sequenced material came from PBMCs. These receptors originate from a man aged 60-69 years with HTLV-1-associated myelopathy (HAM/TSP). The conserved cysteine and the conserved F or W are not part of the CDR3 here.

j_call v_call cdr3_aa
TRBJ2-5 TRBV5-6 ASSLGDRVQETQY
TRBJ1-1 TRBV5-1 ASSAGAAAEAF
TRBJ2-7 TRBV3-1 ASSQRGGSYEQY
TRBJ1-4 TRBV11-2 ASSDRDRGEKLF
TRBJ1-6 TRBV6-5 ASSTGYNSPLH
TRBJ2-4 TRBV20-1 SASSGTPKNIQY
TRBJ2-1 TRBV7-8 ASSPESGRSYNEQF
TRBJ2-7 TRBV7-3 ASSLMGHSGEQY
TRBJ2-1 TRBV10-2 ASRWSGTNNEQF
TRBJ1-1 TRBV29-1 SVTQGLNTEAF
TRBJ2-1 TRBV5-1 ASSLVTGRASIDEQF
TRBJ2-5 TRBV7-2 ASSGTSGRTSETQY
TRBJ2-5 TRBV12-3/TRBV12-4 ASSLSASGVEETQY
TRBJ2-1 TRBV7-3 ASSPTGAEQF
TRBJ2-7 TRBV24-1 ATSPFGGIEQY
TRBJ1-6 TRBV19 ASGDQGLINSPLH
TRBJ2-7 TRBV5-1 ASSPTLSYEQY
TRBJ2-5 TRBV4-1 ASSQVTGGETQY
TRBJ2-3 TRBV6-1 ASRGAGVYGGAQY
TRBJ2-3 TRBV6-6 ASSYPLRAGGRADTQY
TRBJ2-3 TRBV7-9 ASGTDRASDTQY
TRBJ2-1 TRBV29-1 SVTDWTTYNEQF
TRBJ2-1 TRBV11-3 ASSGFGTGGSGSYNEQF
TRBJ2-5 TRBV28 ASSLSPGEETQY
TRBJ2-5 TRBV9 ASSVGNEETQY
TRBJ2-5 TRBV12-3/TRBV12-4 ASRVGHLQETQY
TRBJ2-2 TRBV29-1 SAARGTGRTGELF
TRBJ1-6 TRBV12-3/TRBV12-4 ASSLKGQGMGSPLH
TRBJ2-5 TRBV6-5 ASSYASSRETQY
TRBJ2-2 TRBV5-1 ASSLSSPTQGELF
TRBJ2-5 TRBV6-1 ASSPFWTVQETQY
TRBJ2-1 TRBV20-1 SASWLAGKDEQF
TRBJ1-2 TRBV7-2 ASSLAAFGGYT
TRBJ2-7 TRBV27 ASSLGLAGGPVHEQY
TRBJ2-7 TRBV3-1 ASSHGGANYEQY
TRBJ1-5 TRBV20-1 SATMDSVGNQPQH
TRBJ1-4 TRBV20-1 GSWTGNEKLF
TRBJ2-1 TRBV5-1 ASSGMGLEGNEQF
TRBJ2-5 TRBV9 ASSNLGGGETQY
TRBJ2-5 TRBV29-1 SVLAEETQY
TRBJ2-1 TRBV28 ASSLVTGGLQKQF
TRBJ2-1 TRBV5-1 ASSFAVEQF
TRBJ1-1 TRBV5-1 ASSPPQLNTEAF
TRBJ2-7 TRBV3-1 ASSLLFRETYEQN
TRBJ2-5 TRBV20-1 SARSFLTSAALNQETQY
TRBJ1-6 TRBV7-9 ASSPADRENPPLH